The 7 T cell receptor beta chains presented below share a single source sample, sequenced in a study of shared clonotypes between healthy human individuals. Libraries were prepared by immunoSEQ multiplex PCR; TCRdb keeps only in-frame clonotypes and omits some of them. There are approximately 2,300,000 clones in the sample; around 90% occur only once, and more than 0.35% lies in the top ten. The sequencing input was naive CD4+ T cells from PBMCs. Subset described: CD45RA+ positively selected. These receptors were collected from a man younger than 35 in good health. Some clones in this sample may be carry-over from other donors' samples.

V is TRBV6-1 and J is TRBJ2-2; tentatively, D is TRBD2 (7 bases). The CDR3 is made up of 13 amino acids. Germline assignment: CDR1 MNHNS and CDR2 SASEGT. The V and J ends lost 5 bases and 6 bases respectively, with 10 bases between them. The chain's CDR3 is CASSTGGPGELFF. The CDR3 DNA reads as TGTGCCAGCAGTACCGGGGGGCCCGGGGAGCTGTTTTTT.

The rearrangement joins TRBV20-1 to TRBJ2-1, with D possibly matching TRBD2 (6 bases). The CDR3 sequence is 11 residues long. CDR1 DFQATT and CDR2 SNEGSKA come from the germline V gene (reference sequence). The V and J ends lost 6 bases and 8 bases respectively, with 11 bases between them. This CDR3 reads CSAYWRDEQFF. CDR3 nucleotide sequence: TGCAGTGCCTACTGGAGGGATGAGCAGTTCTTC.

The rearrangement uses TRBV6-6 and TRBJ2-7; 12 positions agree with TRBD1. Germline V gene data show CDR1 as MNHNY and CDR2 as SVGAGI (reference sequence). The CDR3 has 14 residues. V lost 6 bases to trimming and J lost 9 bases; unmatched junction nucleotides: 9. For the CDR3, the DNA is TGTGCCAGCAGAGAGGGGGGACAGGGGGCTCGGCAGTACTTC. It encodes CASREGGQGARQYF.

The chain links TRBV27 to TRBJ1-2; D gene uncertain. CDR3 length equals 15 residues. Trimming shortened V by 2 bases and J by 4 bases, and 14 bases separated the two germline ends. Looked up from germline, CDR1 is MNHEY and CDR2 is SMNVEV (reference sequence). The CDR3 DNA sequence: TGTGCCAGCAGTTTAGGGGTGCAGCCCTTCTATGGCTACACCTTC. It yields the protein CASSLGVQPFYGYTF.

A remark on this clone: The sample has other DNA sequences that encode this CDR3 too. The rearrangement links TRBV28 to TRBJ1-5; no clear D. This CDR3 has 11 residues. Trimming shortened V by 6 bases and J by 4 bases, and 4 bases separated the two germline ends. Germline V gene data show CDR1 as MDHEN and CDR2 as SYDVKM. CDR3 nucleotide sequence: TGTGCCAGCAGCCAGAATCAGCCCCAGCATTTT. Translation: CASSQNQPQHF.

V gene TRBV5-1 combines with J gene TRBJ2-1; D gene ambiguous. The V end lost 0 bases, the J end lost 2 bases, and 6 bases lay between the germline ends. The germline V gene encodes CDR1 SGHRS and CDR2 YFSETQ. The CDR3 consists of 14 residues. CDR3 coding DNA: TGCGCCAGCAGCTTGGACTACGCCTACAATGAGCAGTTCTTC. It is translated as CASSLDYAYNEQFF.

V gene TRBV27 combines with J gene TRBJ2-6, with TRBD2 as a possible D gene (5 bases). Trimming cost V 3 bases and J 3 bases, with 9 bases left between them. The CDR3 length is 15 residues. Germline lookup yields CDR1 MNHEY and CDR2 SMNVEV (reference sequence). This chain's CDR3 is CASSFRGNGANVLTF. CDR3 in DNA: TGTGCCAGCAGTTTTCGGGGAAATGGGGCCAACGTCCTGACTTTC.